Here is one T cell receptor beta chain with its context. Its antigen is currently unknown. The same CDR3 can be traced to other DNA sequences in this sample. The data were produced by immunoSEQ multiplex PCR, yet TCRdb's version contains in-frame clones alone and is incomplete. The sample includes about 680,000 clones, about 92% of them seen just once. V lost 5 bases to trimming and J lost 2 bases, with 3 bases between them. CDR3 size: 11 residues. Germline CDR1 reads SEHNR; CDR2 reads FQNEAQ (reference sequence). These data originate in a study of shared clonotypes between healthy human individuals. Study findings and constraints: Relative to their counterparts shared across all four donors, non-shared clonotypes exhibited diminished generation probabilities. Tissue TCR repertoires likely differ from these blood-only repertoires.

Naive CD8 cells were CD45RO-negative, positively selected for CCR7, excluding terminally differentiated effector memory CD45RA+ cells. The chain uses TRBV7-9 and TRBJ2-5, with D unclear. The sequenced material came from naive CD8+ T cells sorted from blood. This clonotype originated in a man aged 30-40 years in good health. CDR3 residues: CASSRQETQYF. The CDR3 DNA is TGTGCCAGCAGCCGACAAGAGACCCAGTACTTC. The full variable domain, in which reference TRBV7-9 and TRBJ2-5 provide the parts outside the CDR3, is DTGVSQNPRHKITKRGQNVTFRCDPISEHNRLYWYRQTLGQGPEFLTYFQNEAQLEKSRLLSDRFSAERPKGSFSTLEIQRTEQGDSAMYLCASSRQETQYFGPGTRLLVL.